One sample yielded the 10 T cell receptor beta chains listed below, sequenced in a study of T cells of healthy individuals. TCRdb redid the calling of the 5' RACE reads with MiXCR, one entry per CDR3 protein. The data contain 75,000 to 95,000 distinct CDR3 sequences, more than 5% of them singletons. The receptors stem from a female donor in good health.

This clonotype was counted only a few times. The V gene is TRBV12-3 or TRBV12-4, the J gene TRBJ1-1; unclear D gene. V lost 5 bases, J lost 5 bases, and 21 bases lay in between. The CDR3 loop spans 16 amino acids. CDR3 protein: CASSLRNWARDTEAFF. The CDR3 bases are TGTGCCAGCAGTCTCCGAAATTGGGCTAGGGATACTGAAGCTTTCTTT.

Only a few counts were recorded for this clonotype. V usage is TRBV5-4 and J usage is TRBJ2-1; the match to TRBD2 covers 10 bases. The CDR3 runs to 14 residues. CDR1 and CDR2 from the germline V gene are SGHNT and YYREEE (reference sequence). V lost 0 bases, J lost 6 bases, and 0 bases stayed unmatched. Here the CDR3 DNA reads TGTGCCAGCAGCTTGGGACTAGCGGGCAATGAGCAGTTCTTC. It codes for CASSLGLAGNEQFF.

This clonotype was seen many times. The V gene is TRBV12-3 or TRBV12-4, the J gene TRBJ1-2; D is unresolved. CDR3 length: 15 amino acids. V gave up 6 bases and J gave up 1 base, with 15 bases separating them. CDR3 DNA: TGTGCCAGCAGCCCCCGGACGGGATATAACTATGGCTACACCTTC. Its translation is CASSPRTGYNYGYTF.

This clonotype has a count of ten or more. The chain links TRBV12-3 or TRBV12-4 to TRBJ1-2; no clear D gene. The CDR3 spans 13 residues. With 0 bases removed from V and 3 bases from J, the gap between germline ends came to 5 bases. CDR3 sequence reads: CASSLAGHYGYTF. CDR3 sequence (DNA): TGTGCCAGCAGTTTAGCCGGCCACTATGGCTACACCTTC.

This clonotype was seen more than once but under ten times. This chain links TRBV18 with TRBJ2-7, with D perhaps being TRBD1 or TRBD2 (5 bases each). Germline V gene sequence: CDR1 KGHSH, CDR2 LQKENI. Trimming shortened V by 2 bases and J by 3 bases, and 11 bases separated the two germline ends. The CDR3 is made up of 14 amino acids. DNA for the CDR3: TGTGCCAGCTCACCAGGGACCCCGATCTACGAGCAGTACTTC. It translates to CASSPGTPIYEQYF.

This clonotype has ten or more counts. V gene TRBV30 combines with J gene TRBJ2-1; the D is unclear. Per the germline V gene, CDR1 is GTSNPN and CDR2 is SVGIG (reference sequence). CDR3 length: 11 amino acids. Trimming removed 0 bases at V and 13 bases at J, with 10 bases between. The CDR3 reads CAWSVQFPQFF. CDR3 nucleotides: TGTGCCTGGAGTGTACAATTCCCTCAGTTCTTC.

There are a few counts of this clonotype. The V call is TRBV15, the J call TRBJ1-4; TRBD1 aligns across 8 bases. V lost 2 bases, J lost 8 bases, and 10 bases stayed unmatched. The CDR3 covers 16 residues. CDR1 is LNHNV and CDR2 is YYDKDF in the germline V gene (reference sequence). DNA for the CDR3: TGTGCCACCAGCAGATCCGACAGGGGCGTGAGGGAAAAACTGTTTTTT. This gives the protein CATSRSDRGVREKLFF.

The chain recombines TRBV18 with TRBJ1-2; the D gene is possibly TRBD1 (6 bases). This CDR3 region has 12 residues. Trimming removed 5 bases at V and 4 bases at J, with 8 bases between. Germline V gives CDR1 KGHSH, CDR2 LQKENI. The CDR3 nucleotides read TGTGCCAGCTCATCAGGGGCCTATGGCTACACCTTC. It codes for CASSSGAYGYTF. The full variable domain, rest sourced from reference TRBV18 and TRBJ1-2, is NAGVMQNPRHLVRRRGQEARLRCSPMKGHSHVYWYRQLPEEGLKFMVYLQKENIIDESGMPKERFSAEFPKEGPSILRIQQVVRGDSAAYFCASSSGAYGYTFGSGTRLTVV.

This clonotype has at least ten counts. The chain uses TRBV7-9 and TRBJ2-2, with TRBD1 matching over 8 bases. This CDR3 comprises 15 residues. Unmatched junction bases numbered 4, after V lost 1 base and J lost 6 bases. Germline CDR1 SEHNR, CDR2 FQNEAQ (reference sequence). CDR3 residues: CASSLVAGQAGELFF. CDR3 DNA sequence: TGTGCCAGCAGCTTAGTGGCGGGACAGGCCGGGGAGCTGTTTTTT. Using reference TRBV7-9 and TRBJ2-2 for the parts outside the CDR3, the full variable domain is DTGVSQNPRHKITKRGQNVTFRCDPISEHNRLYWYRQTLGQGPEFLTYFQNEAQLEKSRLLSDRFSAERPKGSFSTLEIQRTEQGDSAMYLCASSLVAGQAGELFFGEGSRLTVL.

This clonotype was seen only a few times. This sequence joins TRBV9 and TRBJ1-1; TRBD1 matches 9 bases. The CDR3 runs 16 residues. Germline V gene data show CDR1 as SGDLS and CDR2 as YYNGEE. Unmatched junction bases numbered 3, after V lost 0 bases and J lost 0 bases. CDR3 sequence (DNA): TGTGCCAGCAGCGTAGGGGGGACAGGGATGAACACTGAAGCTTTCTTT. This codes for CASSVGGTGMNTEAFF.